This passage covers 2 T cell receptor beta chains from one sample sequenced in a study of blood T cell repertoires in COVID-19. Using immunoSEQ multiplex PCR, the repertoire was profiled, and TCRdb retains in-frame clones only, with some absent. The sample records 300,000 to 400,000 clones, roughly 90% being singletons. Sequenced material: peripheral blood. The receptors were gathered from a woman aged 25 to 39 with COVID-19, enrolled during active disease.

The rearrangement joins TRBV5-6 to TRBJ1-2; D is possibly TRBD1 (5 bases). V was clipped by 0 bases and J by 1 base, with 7 bases between them. This CDR3 is 14 amino acids long. Per germline, CDR1 SGHDT and CDR2 YYEEEE. CDR3 in amino acids: CASSLDQGNYGYTF. The CDR3 DNA follows: TGTGCCAGCAGCTTGGATCAGGGTAACTATGGCTACACCTTC.

The chain employs TRBV11-2 and TRBJ2-2; TRBD2 might be the D (6 bases). V lost 5 bases and J lost 7, with 26 bases in between. Germline values: CDR1 SGHAT, CDR2 FQNNGV. The length of the CDR3 is 18 residues. The CDR3 bases are TGTGCCAGCAGCCCAAACGATCGGCGGGACGATTGGCACGGGGAGCTGTTTTTT. Its protein product is CASSPNDRRDDWHGELFF.